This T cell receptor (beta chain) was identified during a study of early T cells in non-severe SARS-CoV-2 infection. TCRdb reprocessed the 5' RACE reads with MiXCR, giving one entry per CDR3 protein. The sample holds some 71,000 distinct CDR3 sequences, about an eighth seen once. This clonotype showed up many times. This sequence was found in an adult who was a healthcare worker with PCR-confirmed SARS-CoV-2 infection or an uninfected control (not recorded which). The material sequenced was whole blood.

The CDR3 DNA sequence: TGTGCCAGTGGACTAGCCGCCCACTACGAGCAGTACTTC. This translates into CASGLAAHYEQYF. The chain joins TRBV2 to TRBJ2-7, with 8 nucleotides matching TRBD2. After removal of 9 bases from V and 3 bases from J, the junction contained 7 bases not matched to a gene. CDR3 length: 13 residues. CDR1 SNHLY and CDR2 FYNNEI come from the germline V gene.